Described below is a single TCR beta chain sequence and its context. Using immunoSEQ multiplex PCR, the repertoire was profiled, and TCRdb retains in-frame clones only, with some absent. The data show 55,000 to 95,000 clones, around nine tenths seen once. These data originate in a study of T cell changes during pregnancy in multiple sclerosis. The CDR3 consists of 14 residues. Germline lookup yields CDR1 LNHDA and CDR2 SQIVND (reference sequence). The V end lost 7 bases, the J end lost 3 bases, and 13 bases lay between the germline ends. The chain couples TRBV19 to TRBJ1-5; the D gene is possibly TRBD1 (5 bases). The TCR originated in a female donor in good health, enrolled as a control in a pregnancy study. The sample was peripheral blood, taken in the second trimester of pregnancy. CDR3 DNA sequence: TGTGCCAGTATCCCACAGGCAAACAATCAGCCCCAGCATTTT. The encoded protein is CASIPQANNQPQHF.